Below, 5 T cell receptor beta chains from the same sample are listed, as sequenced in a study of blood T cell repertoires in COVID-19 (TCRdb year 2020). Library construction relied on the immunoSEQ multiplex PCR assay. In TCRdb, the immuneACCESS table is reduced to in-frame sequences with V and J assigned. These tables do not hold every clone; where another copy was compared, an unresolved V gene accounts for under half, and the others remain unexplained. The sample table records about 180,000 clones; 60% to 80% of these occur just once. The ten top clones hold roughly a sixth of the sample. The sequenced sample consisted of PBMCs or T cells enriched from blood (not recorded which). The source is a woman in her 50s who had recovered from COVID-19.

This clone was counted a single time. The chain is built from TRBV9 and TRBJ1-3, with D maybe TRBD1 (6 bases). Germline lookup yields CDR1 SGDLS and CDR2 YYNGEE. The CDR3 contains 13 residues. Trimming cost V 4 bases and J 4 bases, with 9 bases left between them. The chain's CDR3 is CASSPGGGNTIYF. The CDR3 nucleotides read TGTGCCAGCAGCCCGGGGGGCGGAAACACCATATATTTT.

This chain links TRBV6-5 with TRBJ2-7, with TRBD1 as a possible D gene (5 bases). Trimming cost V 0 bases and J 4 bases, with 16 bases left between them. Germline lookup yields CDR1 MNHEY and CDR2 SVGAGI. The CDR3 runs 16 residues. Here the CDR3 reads CASSYSAPRVAYEQYF. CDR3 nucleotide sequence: TGTGCCAGCAGTTACTCGGCCCCCAGGGTGGCGTACGAGCAGTACTTC.

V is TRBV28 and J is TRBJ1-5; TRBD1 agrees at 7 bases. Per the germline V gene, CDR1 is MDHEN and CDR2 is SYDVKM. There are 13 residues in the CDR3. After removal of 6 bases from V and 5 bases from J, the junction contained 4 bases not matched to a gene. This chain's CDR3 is CASSSGQYQPQHF. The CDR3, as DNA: TGTGCCAGCAGCTCGGGACAGTATCAGCCCCAGCATTTT.

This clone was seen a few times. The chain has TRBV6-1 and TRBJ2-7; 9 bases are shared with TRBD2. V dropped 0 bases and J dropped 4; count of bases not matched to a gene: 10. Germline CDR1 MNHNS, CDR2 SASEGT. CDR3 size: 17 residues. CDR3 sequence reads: CASSEALSASGIYEQYF. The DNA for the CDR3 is TGTGCCAGCAGTGAAGCGCTATCGGCTAGCGGGATATACGAGCAGTACTTC.

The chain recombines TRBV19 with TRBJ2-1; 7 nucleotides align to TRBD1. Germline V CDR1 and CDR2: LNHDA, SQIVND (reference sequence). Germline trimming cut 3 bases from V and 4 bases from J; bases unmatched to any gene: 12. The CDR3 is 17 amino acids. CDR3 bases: TGTGCCAGTAGTATCCCACGACAGGGTTCCGTTTACAATGAGCAGTTCTTC. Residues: CASSIPRQGSVYNEQFF.